Each of the 29 T cell receptor beta chains below was sequenced from the same sample in a study of T cells in Graves' hyperthyroidism and ophthalmopathy. Template material for amplifying TCR beta CDR3 regions consisted of RNA transcripts. During a first-round RT-PCR of the TCR CDR3, the HTBI primer set was used. TCRdb re-called the multiplex PCR reads through MiXCR, storing one row per CDR3 protein. The sample holds around 600,000 distinct CDR3 sequences, nearly 45% seen once. The sequencing sample was made of peripheral blood or thyroid tissue (not recorded which). These receptors all come from an adult man with Graves' disease, either hyperthyroidism or ophthalmopathy (not recorded which).

The chain uses TRBV10-2 and TRBJ1-1; 9 bases align to TRBD1. J lost 4 bases, V lost 1 base, and 4 bases had no gene match. CDR3 size: 15 residues. CDR1 is WSHSY, CDR2 SAAADI, per germline. As DNA, the CDR3 is TGCGCCAGCAGTGAGTATAGGACAGGGGTCACTGAAGCTTTCTTT. Its protein is CASSEYRTGVTEAFF.

This clonotype was detected ten times or more. CDR3 in DNA: TGTGCCAGCAGTCCCAGCGGAGGGGGACTGGTCTACGAGCAGTACTTC. Translation: CASSPSGGGLVYEQYF. This chain joins TRBV12-3 or TRBV12-4 and TRBJ2-7; D could derive from TRBD1 or TRBD2 (6 bases each). The CDR3 is 16 residues long. Deletions cut 5 bases from V and 3 bases from J, with 20 bases between.

The genes are TRBV12-3 or TRBV12-4 and TRBJ1-2; D ambiguous. The CDR3 has 13 amino acids. Trimming removed 6 bases from V and 4 bases from J, with 12 bases in between. CDR3 in amino acids: CASSIDGLYGYTF. CDR3 bases: TGTGCCAGCAGCATCGACGGTCTCTATGGCTACACCTTC.

Notes on this clonotype: One end of the junction fails to match germline, which may point to a read error. The rearrangement joins TRBV7-9 to TRBJ2-7, with D possibly being TRBD1 or TRBD2 (7 bases each). Germline loops: CDR1 SEHNR, CDR2 FQNEAQ (reference sequence). This CDR3 is built from 18 residues. The DNA of the CDR3 is TGTGTCAGCAGCTTAGGGGGGGGTACAGGGGATTTCTCCTACGAGCAGTACTTC. Translating gives CVSSLGGGTGDFSYEQYF.

There are many counts of this clonotype. V usage is TRBV10-3 and J usage is TRBJ1-1; the match to TRBD1 covers 7 bases. The CDR3 consists of 14 residues. Per germline, CDR1 ENHRY and CDR2 SYGVKD. With V trimmed by 4 bases and J by 1 base, 3 bases remained unmatched. DNA of the CDR3: TGTGCCATCAGTGGACAGGGTTGGAACACTGAAGCTTTCTTT. Residues: CAISGQGWNTEAFF.

This clonotype was observed many times. The chain carries TRBV29-1 and TRBJ2-2; TRBD2 might be the D (6 bases). The germline V and J ends were trimmed by 5 bases and 4 bases, with 17 bases remaining between them. CDR3 size: 15 residues. Germline values: CDR1 SQVTM, CDR2 ANQGSEA. CDR3 nucleotide sequence: TGCAGCGTTTCGGTGGCGGGGCGGGTCACCGGGGAGCTGTTTTTT. It codes for CSVSVAGRVTGELFF.

This clonotype has a handful of counts. This rearrangement joins TRBV11-2 to TRBJ1-3, with 8 nucleotides matching TRBD1. The CDR3 length is 16 residues. V shed 4 bases, J shed 0 bases, and the junction held 5 bases outside the gene matches. Germline V gene lookup returns CDR1 SGHAT and CDR2 FQNNGV. CDR3 loop: CASSSRTGPSGNTIYF. The CDR3 DNA is TGTGCCAGCAGCTCTCGGACAGGGCCCTCTGGAAACACCATATATTTT.

The chain has TRBV20-1 and TRBJ1-5, with 9 bases aligning to TRBD1. This CDR3 contains 11 residues. Germline-derived CDR1 and CDR2 are DFQATT and SNEGSKA (reference sequence). V was clipped by 5 bases and J by 11 bases; unmatched bases: 4. CDR3 amino acids: CSAGTGRAQHF. The CDR3 region has the DNA TGCAGTGCTGGGACAGGGAGAGCCCAGCATTTT.

The chain has TRBV24-1 and TRBJ1-1; the match to TRBD1 covers 7 bases. Germline-derived CDR1 and CDR2 are KGHDR and SFDVKD. The CDR3 consists of 15 residues. V dropped 3 bases and J dropped 5; count of bases not matched to a gene: 8. CDR3 in amino acids: CATSDTRGGHTEAFF. In DNA form, the CDR3 reads TGTGCCACCAGTGATACCAGGGGGGGGCATACTGAAGCTTTCTTT.

J is TRBJ2-2 and V is TRBV19; D unclear. Germline V CDR1 and CDR2: LNHDA, SQIVND (reference sequence). The CDR3 totals 14 residues. Trimming took off 7 bases at V and 2 bases at J, with 11 bases between the two ends. The CDR3 DNA reads as TGTGCCAGTACCCTCTCGGTAAACACCGGGGAGCTGTTTTTT. Protein product: CASTLSVNTGELFF. The entire variable domain, with the rest obtained from reference TRBV19 and TRBJ2-2, is as follows: DGGITQSPKYLFRKEGQNVTLSCEQNLNHDAMYWYRQDPGQGLRLIYYSQIVNDFQKGDIAEGYSVSREKKESFPLTVTSAQKNPTAFYLCASTLSVNTGELFFGEGSRLTVL.

This clonotype has only a few counts. V and J are TRBV5-1 and TRBJ2-7; TRBD2 agrees at 9 bases. The CDR3 covers 15 residues. Per the germline V gene, CDR1 is SGHRS and CDR2 is YFSETQ. V lost 4 bases, J lost 3 bases, and 8 bases stayed unmatched. CDR3 residues: CASSTSGTSFYEQYF. CDR3 DNA sequence: TGCGCCAGCAGCACCTCCGGGACTAGCTTCTACGAGCAGTACTTC.

This clonotype was recorded at least ten times. This rearrangement joins TRBV2 to TRBJ1-4; TRBD1 matches 7 bases. There are 15 residues in the CDR3. CDR1 SNHLY and CDR2 FYNNEI come from the germline V gene. V lost 7 bases to trimming and J lost 7 bases; unmatched junction nucleotides: 12. The CDR3 is CASIGQGVGGEKLFF. The CDR3, as DNA: TGTGCCAGCATAGGGCAGGGGGTAGGGGGTGAAAAACTGTTTTTT.

The chain combines TRBV20-1 with TRBJ1-4; D call uncertain. There are 15 residues in the CDR3. Germline-derived CDR1 and CDR2 are DFQATT and SNEGSKA (reference sequence). The V end lost 2 bases, the J end lost 4 bases, and 14 bases lay between the germline ends. CDR3 protein: CSARPGEHINEKLFF. In DNA, the CDR3 is TGCAGTGCTAGACCCGGTGAACATATTAATGAAAAACTGTTTTTT.

This clonotype was recorded at least ten times. V gene TRBV24-1 combines with J gene TRBJ1-2; D possibly corresponds to TRBD1 (6 bases). V gave up 6 bases and J gave up 6 bases, with 22 bases separating them. CDR1 KGHDR and CDR2 SFDVKD come from the germline V gene. This CDR3 has 16 amino acids. The CDR3 DNA reads as TGTGCCACCAGTCGCGGGGGGGGCGACGGCTACGATGGCTACACCTTC. Protein: CATSRGGGDGYDGYTF.

This chain uses TRBV15 with TRBJ2-5, with D tentatively TRBD1 (5 bases). The V gene lost 3 bases and the J gene lost 4 bases, with 12 bases spanning the gap. The CDR3 is made up of 14 amino acids. Germline values: CDR1 LNHNV, CDR2 YYDKDF (reference sequence). The CDR3 nucleotides read TGTGCCACCAGCAGCCCAGGGCAGGGAGAGACCCAGTACTTC. This gives the protein CATSSPGQGETQYF.

This CDR3 reads CASSQGLPQEGNGYTF. In nucleotides, the CDR3 is TGCGCCAGCAGCCAAGGCTTGCCCCAAGAAGGGAATGGCTACACCTTC. This chain joins TRBV4-1 and TRBJ1-2; D is unclear. Germline CDR1 is MGHRA and CDR2 is YSYEKL. V shed 1 base and J shed 6 bases, with 18 bases lying between them. The CDR3 length is 16 residues.

The chain joins TRBV25-1 to TRBJ1-1; D unresolved. The CDR3 length is 16 residues. The germline gives CDR1 MGHDK, CDR2 SYGVNS. V was shortened by 4 bases and J by 5 bases, with 20 bases between the two germline ends. CDR3 in amino acids: CASSVLSTIQGTEAFF. CDR3 DNA: TGTGCCAGCAGTGTGTTGTCAACAATCCAAGGGACTGAAGCTTTCTTT.

The gene calls are TRBV7-9 and TRBJ1-2, with D tentatively TRBD1 (5 bases). Trimming shortened V by 5 bases and J by 0 bases, and 13 bases separated the two germline ends. This CDR3 has 15 amino acids. Per the germline V gene, CDR1 is SEHNR and CDR2 is FQNEAQ (reference sequence). The CDR3 nucleotides are TGTGCCAGCAGCCAAACAGGACCTCCTAACTATGGCTACACCTTC. This translates into CASSQTGPPNYGYTF.

On this clonotype itself: A read error may explain this, as a much larger clone is one base away. The CDR3 carries no conserved terminal phenylalanine or tryptophan, so it likely arises from a read error. The chain's CDR3 is CATSDQGLAGEETQYL. As DNA, the CDR3 is TGTGCCACCAGTGATCAGGGACTAGCGGGAGAGGAGACCCAGTACCTC. This rearrangement joins TRBV24-1 to TRBJ2-5; 14 bases fit TRBD2. The germline V gene encodes CDR1 KGHDR and CDR2 SFDVKD. V lost 3 bases to trimming and J lost 5 bases; unmatched junction nucleotides: 4. The CDR3 spans 16 residues.

DNA of the CDR3: TGTGCCAGTAGTGTTGGGGGCGGGGCTAGCAATCAGCCCCAGCATTTT. It yields the protein CASSVGGGASNQPQHF. This chain joins TRBV19 and TRBJ1-5; D may be TRBD1 (6 bases). This CDR3 spans 16 amino acids. Between the trimmed V and J ends, which lost 5 bases and 0 bases, there was a span of 14 bases. Germline V gene lookup returns CDR1 LNHDA and CDR2 SQIVND (reference sequence).

This rearrangement joins TRBV18 to TRBJ1-6; unclear D gene. V was trimmed by 3 bases and J by 10 bases, leaving 7 bases between them. CDR1 is KGHSH and CDR2 is LQKENI in the germline V gene. The CDR3 spans 12 residues. CDR3: CASSPEESPLHF. The CDR3 DNA sequence: TGTGCCAGCTCACCGGAGGAATCACCCCTCCACTTT.

This sequence joins TRBV24-1 and TRBJ1-1, with D perhaps TRBD1 (5 bases). From germline, CDR1 is KGHDR and CDR2 SFDVKD. The CDR3 totals 16 residues. Trimming took 5 bases from V and 0 from J, leaving 15 bases between them. In nucleotides, the CDR3 is TGTGCCACCAGTGGAGGGGCACAGTACATGAACACTGAAGCTTTCTTT. Translation gives CATSGGAQYMNTEAFF.

This clonotype has only one observation. J is TRBJ2-7 and V is TRBV20-1, with D possibly matching TRBD1 (5 bases). Germline CDR1 is DFQATT and CDR2 is SNEGSKA (reference sequence). The CDR3 is 14 residues long. The V end was cut by 3 bases, the J end by 3 bases, with 15 bases between. CDR3 bases: TGCAGTGCTAGGACAGCTAACTATGGCTACGAGCAGTACTTC. It encodes CSARTANYGYEQYF.

This clonotype was recorded at least ten times. J is TRBJ2-5 and V is TRBV7-9, with D unresolved. Germline lookup yields CDR1 SEHNR and CDR2 FQNEAQ (reference sequence). Trimming cost V 2 bases and J 2 bases, with 18 bases left between them. This CDR3 contains 17 residues. CDR3 in amino acids: CASSLTIGYGAQETQYF. The DNA for the CDR3 is TGTGCCAGCAGCTTAACCATTGGATATGGCGCTCAAGAGACCCAGTACTTC.

Many counts were recorded for this clonotype. This rearrangement joins TRBV5-1 to TRBJ1-6; TRBD1 agrees at 8 bases. The CDR3 extends over 14 amino acids. The V and J ends lost 3 bases and 5 bases, in that order; junction bases with no gene match: 1. Germline loops: CDR1 SGHRS, CDR2 YFSETQ. In DNA, the CDR3 is TGCGCCAGCAGCTCGGGACAGGATAATTCACCCCTCCACTTT. Its protein is CASSSGQDNSPLHF. Supplemented by reference TRBV5-1 and TRBJ1-6, the full variable domain reads KAGVTQTPRYLIKTRGQQVTLSCSPISGHRSVSWYQQTPGQGLQFLFEYFSETQRNKGNFPGRFSGRQFSNSRSEMNVSTLELGDSALYLCASSSGQDNSPLHFGNGTRLTVT.

Ten or more counts support this clonotype. The chain couples TRBV20-1 to TRBJ1-5; TRBD1 might be the D (5 bases). V gave up 3 bases and J gave up 3 bases, with 12 bases separating them. The CDR3 spans 14 residues. Germline V gene data show CDR1 as DFQATT and CDR2 as SNEGSKA (reference sequence). The CDR3 reads CSASRRGVNQPQHF. CDR3 bases: TGCAGTGCTAGTCGGAGGGGAGTCAATCAGCCCCAGCATTTT.

Many counts were recorded for this clonotype. This chain connects TRBV2 to TRBJ1-5, with D possibly TRBD1 on 5 matching bases. Between the trimmed V and J ends, which lost 2 bases and 0 bases, there was a span of 8 bases. Germline V lookup: CDR1 SNHLY, CDR2 FYNNEI. The CDR3 is 15 amino acids. CDR3 amino acids: CASSERDSSNQPQHF. CDR3 in DNA: TGTGCCAGCAGTGAACGAGACAGTAGCAATCAGCCCCAGCATTTT.

V usage is TRBV5-1 and J usage is TRBJ1-3; 11 bases match TRBD1. J gave up 7 bases and V 3 bases, and 6 bases lay outside the gene matches. There are 15 residues in the CDR3. The germline gives CDR1 SGHRS, CDR2 YFSETQ. CDR3 nucleotide sequence: TGCGCCAGCAGCTACGGGACAGGGGGACCGAACACCATATATTTT. Amino acid sequence: CASSYGTGGPNTIYF.

This clonotype was counted once. The chain combines TRBV15 with TRBJ2-2, with 9 nucleotides matching TRBD1. The junction had 5 bases not matched to a gene; V was cut back by 0 bases and J by 6 bases. The CDR3 runs 16 residues. In germline, CDR1 is LNHNV, CDR2 YYDKDF (reference sequence). The CDR3 sequence is CATSRDTRTGAGELFF. For the CDR3, the DNA is TGTGCCACCAGCAGAGACACTAGGACAGGGGCCGGGGAGCTGTTTTTT.